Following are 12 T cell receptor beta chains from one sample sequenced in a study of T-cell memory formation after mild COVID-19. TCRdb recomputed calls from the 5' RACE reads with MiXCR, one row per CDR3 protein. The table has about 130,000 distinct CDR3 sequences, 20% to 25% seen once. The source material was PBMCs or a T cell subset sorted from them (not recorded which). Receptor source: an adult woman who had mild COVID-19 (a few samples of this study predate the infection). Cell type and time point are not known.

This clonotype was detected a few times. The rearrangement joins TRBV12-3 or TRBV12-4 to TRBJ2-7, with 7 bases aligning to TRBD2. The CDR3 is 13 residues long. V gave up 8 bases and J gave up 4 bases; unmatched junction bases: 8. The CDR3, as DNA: TGTGCCAGCTCTCAAACCGGGGGGTACGAGCAGTACTTC. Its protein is CASSQTGGYEQYF.

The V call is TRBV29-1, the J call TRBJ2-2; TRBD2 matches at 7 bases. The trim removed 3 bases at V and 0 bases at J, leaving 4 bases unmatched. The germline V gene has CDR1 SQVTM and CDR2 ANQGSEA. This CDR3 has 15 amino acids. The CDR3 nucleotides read TGCAGCGTTGAGGGGGGGAACGCGAACACCGGGGAGCTGTTTTTT. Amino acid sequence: CSVEGGNANTGELFF.

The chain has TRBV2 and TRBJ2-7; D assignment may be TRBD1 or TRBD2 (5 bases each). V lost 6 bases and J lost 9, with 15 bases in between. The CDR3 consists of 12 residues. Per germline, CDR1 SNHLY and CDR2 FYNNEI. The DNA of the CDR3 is TGTGCCAGCAGCCCGAATGAGGGGACGCAGTACTTC. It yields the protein CASSPNEGTQYF.

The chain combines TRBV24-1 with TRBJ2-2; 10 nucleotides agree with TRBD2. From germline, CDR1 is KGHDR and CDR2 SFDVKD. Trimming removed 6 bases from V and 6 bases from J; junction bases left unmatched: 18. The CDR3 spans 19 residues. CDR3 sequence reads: CATSTGRGAGGSLSGELFF. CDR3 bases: TGTGCCACCAGTACCGGAAGGGGAGCGGGAGGGAGCCTCTCCGGGGAGCTGTTTTTT.

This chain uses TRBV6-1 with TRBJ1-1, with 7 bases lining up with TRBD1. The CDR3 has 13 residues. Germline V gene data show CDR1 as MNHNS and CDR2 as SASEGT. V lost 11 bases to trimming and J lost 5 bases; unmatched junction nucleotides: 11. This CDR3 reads CAWGTADRTEAFF. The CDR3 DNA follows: TGTGCCTGGGGGACAGCCGATAGGACTGAAGCTTTCTTT.

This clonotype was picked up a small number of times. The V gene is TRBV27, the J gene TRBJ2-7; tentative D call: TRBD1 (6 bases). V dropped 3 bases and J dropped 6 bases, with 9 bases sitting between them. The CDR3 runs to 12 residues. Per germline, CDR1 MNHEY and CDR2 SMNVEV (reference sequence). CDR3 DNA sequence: TGTGCCAGCAGTTTGGCAGGGGTCGAGCAGTACTTC. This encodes CASSLAGVEQYF.

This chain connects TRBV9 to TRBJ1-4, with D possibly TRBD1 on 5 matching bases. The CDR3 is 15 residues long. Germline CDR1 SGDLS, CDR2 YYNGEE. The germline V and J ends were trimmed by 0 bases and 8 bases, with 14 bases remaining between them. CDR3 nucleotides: TGTGCCAGCAGCGTAGGCAGCAACCGGGGGGAAAAACTGTTTTTT. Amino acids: CASSVGSNRGEKLFF. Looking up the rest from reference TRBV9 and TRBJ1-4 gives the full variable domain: DSGVTQTPKHLITATGQRVTLRCSPRSGDLSVYWYQQSLDQGLQFLIQYYNGEERAKGNILERFSAQQFPDLHSELNLSSLELGDSALYFCASSVGSNRGEKLFFGSGTQLSVL.

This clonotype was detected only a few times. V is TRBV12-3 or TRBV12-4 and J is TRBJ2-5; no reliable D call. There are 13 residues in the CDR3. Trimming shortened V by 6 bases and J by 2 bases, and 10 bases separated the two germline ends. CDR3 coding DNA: TGTGCCAGCAGCCCTGGGATTCAAGAGACCCAGTACTTC. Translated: CASSPGIQETQYF.

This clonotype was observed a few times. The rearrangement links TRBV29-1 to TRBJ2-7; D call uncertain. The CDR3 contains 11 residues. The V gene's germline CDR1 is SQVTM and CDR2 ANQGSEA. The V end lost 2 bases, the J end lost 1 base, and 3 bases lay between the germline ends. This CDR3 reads CSVEHSYEQYF. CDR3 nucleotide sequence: TGCAGCGTTGAACATTCCTACGAGCAGTACTTC.

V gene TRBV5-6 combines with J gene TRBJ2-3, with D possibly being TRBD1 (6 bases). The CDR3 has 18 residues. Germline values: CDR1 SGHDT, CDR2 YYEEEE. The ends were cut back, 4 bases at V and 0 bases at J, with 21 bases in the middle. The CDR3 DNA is TGTGCCAGCAGCACGGACAGACTAATACTTCCAAGCACAGATACGCAGTATTTT. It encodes CASSTDRLILPSTDTQYF.

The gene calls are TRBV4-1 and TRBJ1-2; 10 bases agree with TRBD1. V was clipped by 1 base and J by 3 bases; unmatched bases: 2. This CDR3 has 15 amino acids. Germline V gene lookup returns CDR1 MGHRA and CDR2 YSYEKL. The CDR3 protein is CASSQGTGGYYGYTF. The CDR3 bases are TGCGCCAGCAGCCAAGGGACAGGGGGTTACTATGGCTACACCTTC.

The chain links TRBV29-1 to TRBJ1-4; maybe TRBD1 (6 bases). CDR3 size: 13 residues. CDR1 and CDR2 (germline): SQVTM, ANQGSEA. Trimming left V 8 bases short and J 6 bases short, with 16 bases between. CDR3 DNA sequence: TGCAGCATGCTGGGGGCAGGAGATGAAAAACTGTTTTTT. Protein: CSMLGAGDEKLFF. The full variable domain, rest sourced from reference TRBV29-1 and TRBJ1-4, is SAVISQKPSRDICQRGTSLTIQCQVDSQVTMMFWYRQQPGQSLTLIATANQGSEATYESGFVIDKFPISRPNLTFSTLTVSNMSPEDSSIYLCSMLGAGDEKLFFGSGTQLSVL.